This TCR beta chain was retrieved from a study of regulatory T cells in long-lasting Graves disease (dated by TCRdb to the early 2020s). Broadly, across the study: In the newly diagnosed Graves' disease group, patients had been taking antithyroid drugs for less than 3 months. Patients with persistent Graves' disease were compared with patients with newly diagnosed Graves' disease using TCR sequencing and RNA sequencing of peripheral blood. The study was conducted in China and was registered as a clinical trial. A total of about 35 samples underwent TCR sequencing, from about 13 patients with persistent Graves' disease and 20 patients with newly diagnosed Graves' disease. Study-level results and caveats: Compared with newly diagnosed patients, patients with persistent Graves' disease had lower TCR Shannon entropy and fewer highly expanded clones, which suggests clonal expansion. The study examined only peripheral blood because the primary lesion, thyroid tissue, could not be accessed. Patients with persistent disease shared more public clonotypes (around 2,700) than newly diagnosed patients did (966). The small sample size was acknowledged by the authors as a limitation that may reduce accuracy. TRBV28, TRBJ1-2 and TRBJ2-5 were preferentially used in persistent disease, while TRBV20-1 and TRBJ2-1 were favored in newly diagnosed disease. Sequencing and analysis were limited to the TCR beta chain.

In its sample, this clonotype was seen many times. Its antigen has not been determined. The record has no base qualities; no much larger clone is one base away. The intended sense of this specimen's time point label: newly diagnosed GD, antithyroid drugs for less than 3 months. For both TCR sequencing and RNA sequencing, RNA was extracted from PBMCs using TRIzol. The diagnosis of Graves' disease followed American Thyroid Association guidelines. Recruitment of patients was carried out at an endocrinology department in Xi'an, China. From each patient, approximately 10 milliliters of peripheral blood was collected into an EDTA anticoagulant tube. PBMCs were isolated by Ficoll Paque Plus density gradient separation without further T cell sorting. An Agilent 2100 Bioanalyzer and agarose gel were used to check RNA quality, and a NanoDrop 2000 was used to measure RNA concentration. Libraries came from multiplex PCR. The listed sequencing device is Illumina HiSeq 4000. TCR beta libraries were built with iRepertoire HTBI primers and Arm-PCR amplification of CDR3 regions. Gel purification was performed on PCR products prior to sequencing. Processing in the source paper ran as follows. A total of 60 to 80 TRBV and some 15 TRBJ segments were identified across samples and were used for gene usage analysis of CDR3 amino acid clonotypes. COPE and FqMerger were used to merge the filtered high-quality paired reads into contigs. BLAST was used to align contigs to IMGT TRBV, TRBD and TRBJ reference genes, and CDR3 was defined according to IMGT. Highly expanded clones were defined as clonotypes with a frequency above 0.1%. Shannon entropy was used to measure repertoire diversity, and the Gini coefficient was used to measure V-J evenness. Public clonotypes were defined as clonotypes shared by more than one individual. TCRdb took the public reads, trimmed them with fastp at Q25, ran MiXCR for clone calling and kept in-frame beta chains. One record per CDR3 amino acid sequence lists the most common genes and DNA. TCRdb, rather than the study authors, made the V and J calls. The sample yields 400,000 to 550,000 distinct CDR3 sequences; over 15% were counted once. Roughly 10% of the sample is in the top ten clones.

V is reduced by 2 bases and J by 6 bases, leaving a spacing of 11 bases between them. Sequences KGHSH (CDR1) and LQKENI (CDR2) are obtained from the germline V gene. The CDR3, from cysteine to phenylalanine, totals 14 residues. The DNA shown is the 42-base CDR3, in frame from base 1. The sample also formed part of further work on T cells in Graves' hyperthyroidism and ophthalmopathy. The second publication reports: Stable Graves' hyperthyroidism was defined as the absence of progression to ophthalmopathy over 18 months of follow-up. The hyperthyroidism patients were between 18 and 65 years old and newly diagnosed, with a disease duration of less than 2 months. Patients with uncontrolled infections, other autoimmune diseases, pregnancy or lactation were excluded. Diagnoses were established on the basis of clinical symptoms, serum thyroxine and TRAb, thyroid ultrasound, and orbital computed tomography. For the first round of RT-PCR on the TCR CDR3, the HTBI primer set was used together with the Qiagen OneStep RT-PCR kit. Most expanded thyroid clonotypes (frequency above 0.001) were also detected in blood, a finding suggesting that blood repertoires may reflect thyroid immune responses. In cross-validation, a model built on a 13 V-J signature told ophthalmopathy apart from stable hyperthyroidism with approximately 90% sensitivity and about 81% specificity, and in testing the same model reached 80%/75%. In validation, the model predicted progression to ophthalmopathy a median of about 5.9 months before onset, with 70% to 71% sensitivity and 72.22% specificity. To identify distinguishing TCR V-J signatures, a discovery cohort of around 100 patients was used, comprising approximately 40 with Graves' ophthalmopathy and around 57 with stable Graves' hyperthyroidism. An independent validation cohort of under 20 hyperthyroidism patients and about 15 patients who later progressed to ophthalmopathy tested prospective prediction of ophthalmopathy. The roughly 94 discovery patients were randomly split 7:3 into training and test sets. In addition, the study compared T-cell repertoires in thyroid tissue and in blood from a handful of Graves' hyperthyroidism patients. After blood sampling, hyperthyroidism patients were treated with methimazole at a starting dose of 30 mg daily, and ophthalmopathy patients were treated with high-dose intravenous methylprednisolone. A second multiplex PCR round built the libraries, followed by size selection and purification. Sequencing of the libraries was done on an Illumina HiSeq2000 using paired-end 100 bp reads. SOAPnuke was used to process the raw data, throwing out any read that contained adapters or uncalled bases, had a mean Phred below 15, or lacked an exact constant-primer or identifier match. COPE v1.2.5 was used to merge high-quality paired reads, and clonotypes were defined as unique nucleotide sequences. MiTCR v1.1 was used to align clonotypes to the IMGT TRBV, TRBD and TRBJ reference segments. Analysis was restricted to V-J combinations with a frequency above 0.0001, which covered over 98% of repertoires. A TCS score was defined as the ratio of F50 (clonal expansion) to E x V (chaos), with BLOSUM62-based TCRdist applied between CDR3 peptides within each V-J. Welch's t-statistics and random forest reduced roughly 530 V-J features to 13, which were used in a naive Bayes classifier (R e1071). Sample size was not statistically predetermined, and investigators were not blinded to group allocation. The paper reports TCR Vbeta CDR3 sequencing of over 120 peripheral blood samples: approximately 41 ophthalmopathy, under 80 hyperthyroidism and approximately 17 progressor patients.

The rearrangement joined TRBV18 to TRBJ2-1, with no confident D gene call. The receptor was isolated from a woman aged 30 to 39 with Graves disease. Donor details come from another sample of the same person, matched by shared clones. The sample consisted of peripheral blood mononuclear cells (PBMCs), taken at new diagnosis, from a patient treated with antithyroid drugs. The DNA sequence reads TGTGCCAGCTCACCAACCGCTTGGCGCAATGAGCAGTTCTTC. Translated, it gives CASSPTAWRNEQFF.